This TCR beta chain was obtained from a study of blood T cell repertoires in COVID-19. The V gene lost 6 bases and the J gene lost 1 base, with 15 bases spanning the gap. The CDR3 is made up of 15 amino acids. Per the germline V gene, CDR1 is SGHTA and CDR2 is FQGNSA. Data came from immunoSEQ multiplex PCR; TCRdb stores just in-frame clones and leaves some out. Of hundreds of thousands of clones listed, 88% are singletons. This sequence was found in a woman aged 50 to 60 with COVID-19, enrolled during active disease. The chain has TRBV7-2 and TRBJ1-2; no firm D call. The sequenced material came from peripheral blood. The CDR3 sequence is CASRPEPGGNYGYTF. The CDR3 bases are TGTGCCAGCAGACCAGAGCCAGGAGGTAACTATGGCTACACCTTC.